The 8 T cell receptor beta chains below were found in one sample sequenced in a study of beta chain features in type 1 diabetes. The whole isolated RNA underwent reverse transcription, so sequencing captured expressed TCRB transcripts. TCRdb keeps only in-frame clones here, not all; method: immunoSEQ multiplex PCR. The sample yields roughly 610,000 clones, 15% to 17% seen once. Sequencing was done on a sample of naive CD4+ T cells from blood. These receptors came from a man between 18 and 35 years old in good health.

This clone appeared many times. This sequence joins TRBV5-6 and TRBJ2-7; D is unresolved. Trimming cost V 1 base and J 3 bases, with 5 bases left between them. The CDR3 is 12 amino acids. The germline V gene has CDR1 SGHDT and CDR2 YYEEEE. CDR3 in DNA: TGTGCCAGCAGCTTGAGGGTCTACGAGCAGTACTTC. Translating gives CASSLRVYEQYF.

Comment on this clone: The sample contains more than one DNA sequence encoding this CDR3. The chain links TRBV5-1 to TRBJ2-7; D ambiguous. V lost 0 bases, J lost 3 bases, and 4 bases lay in between. Germline CDR1 is SGHRS and CDR2 is YFSETQ. The CDR3 loop spans 12 amino acids. The CDR3 loop reads CASSLGGYEQYF. In nucleotides, the CDR3 is TGCGCCAGCAGCTTGGGGGGCTACGAGCAGTACTTC.

The rearrangement links TRBV6-6 to TRBJ2-7; 7 nucleotides agree with TRBD1. J lost 1 base, V lost 4 bases, and 7 bases had no gene match. Germline CDR1 MNHNY, CDR2 SVGAGI (reference sequence). The CDR3 runs to 15 residues. CDR3: CASSSTTGVSYEQYF. The CDR3 DNA follows: TGTGCCAGCAGTTCCACAACAGGGGTGTCCTACGAGCAGTACTTC.

As regards this clone: This sample also contains other DNA sequences that code for the same CDR3. The chain recombines TRBV20-1 with TRBJ1-2, with a possible D match to TRBD1 (5 bases). CDR3 length equals 11 residues. V was clipped by 3 bases and J by 4 bases, with 6 bases between them. Germline V lookup: CDR1 DFQATT, CDR2 SNEGSKA (reference sequence). The CDR3 bases are TGCAGTGCTAGCGACAGCTATGGCTACACCTTC. Amino acid sequence: CSASDSYGYTF.

The chain employs TRBV29-1 and TRBJ2-5; D ambiguous. Per germline, CDR1 SQVTM and CDR2 ANQGSEA. This CDR3 is 11 amino acids long. Trimming left V 3 bases short and J 2 bases short, with 4 bases between. The CDR3 protein is CSVDRQETQYF. For the CDR3, the DNA is TGCAGCGTTGACAGGCAAGAGACCCAGTACTTC.

The table lists this clone with a few counts. The J gene is TRBJ1-6, the V gene TRBV27; D is uncertain. The CDR3 totals 14 residues. Trimming removed 3 bases from V and 10 bases from J, with 13 bases in between. Germline loops: CDR1 MNHEY, CDR2 SMNVEV (reference sequence). The CDR3 DNA is TGTGCCAGCAGTTTTCGGAAGGGCAGATCACCCCTCCACTTT. It encodes CASSFRKGRSPLHF.

Comment on this clone: Other DNA sequences of this sample code for an identical CDR3. J is TRBJ1-4 and V is TRBV29-1; 12 bases align to TRBD1. Germline loops: CDR1 SQVTM, CDR2 ANQGSEA. The V and J ends lost 6 bases and 8 bases, in that order; junction bases with no gene match: 4. This CDR3 has 13 amino acids. CDR3 DNA sequence: TGCAGCGTGGGACAGGGGGCGGGAGAAAAACTGTTTTTT. It encodes CSVGQGAGEKLFF.

The chain links TRBV9 to TRBJ2-3; 8 bases match TRBD2. V lost 0 bases and J lost 6; bases outside the gene matches: 6. The CDR3 has 15 residues. Per germline, CDR1 SGDLS and CDR2 YYNGEE. The CDR3 region has the DNA TGTGCCAGCAGCGTAGCCGGGACTAGGGGTGATACGCAGTATTTT. It is translated as CASSVAGTRGDTQYF.